This entry concerns a single TCR beta chain. The CDR3 covers 13 residues. Germline V lookup: CDR1 SGHRS, CDR2 YFSETQ. Germline trimming cut 4 bases from V and 8 bases from J; bases unmatched to any gene: 6. This sample was included in a study of blood T cell repertoires in COVID-19. Study-wide background: Some COVID-19 samples were acute and others convalescent; all came from the United States, Italy and Spain. In each case, the material was cDNA or gDNA derived from T cells, B-cell-depleted T cells, or PBMCs.

Authors' processing steps: Reference gene primer amplification yielded estimated nucleated cell counts. Sequencing used immunoSEQ multiplex PCR; TCRdb keeps in-frame clones, though not all of them. V and J calls and clone size are those listed in that table; D and trimming were worked out from the DNA. Among about 63,000 clones listed, around 92% were seen once. The chain couples TRBV5-1 to TRBJ1-2; TRBD1 aligns across 9 bases. This clonotype was sampled from a man in his forties or fifties with active COVID-19. Source material: peripheral blood. The CDR3 bases are TGCGCCAGCAGCCGGGACAGGGACGGAGGCTACACCTTC. Protein product: CASSRDRDGGYTF.